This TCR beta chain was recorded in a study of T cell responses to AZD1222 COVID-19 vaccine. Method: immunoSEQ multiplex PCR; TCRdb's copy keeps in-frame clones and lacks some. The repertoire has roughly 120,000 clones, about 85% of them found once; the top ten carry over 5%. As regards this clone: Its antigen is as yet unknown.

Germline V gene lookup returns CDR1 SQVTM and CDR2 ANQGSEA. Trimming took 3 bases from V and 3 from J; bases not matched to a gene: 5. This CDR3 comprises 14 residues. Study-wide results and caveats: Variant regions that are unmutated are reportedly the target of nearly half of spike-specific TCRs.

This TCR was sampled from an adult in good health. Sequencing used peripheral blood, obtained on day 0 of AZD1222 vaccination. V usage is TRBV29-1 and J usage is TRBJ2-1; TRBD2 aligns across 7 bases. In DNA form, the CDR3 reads TGCAGCGTTGAGACCGGGGAGGGCTACAATGAGCAGTTCTTC. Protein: CSVETGEGYNEQFF.